These 18 T cell receptor beta chains came from one sample sequenced in a study of T cells in Graves' hyperthyroidism and ophthalmopathy. Amplified TCR beta CDR3 regions came from RNA transcripts. Carried out on the TCR CDR3, a first-round RT-PCR used the HTBI primer set. TCRdb used MiXCR to reprocess the multiplex PCR reads, holding one entry per CDR3 protein. The repertoire includes roughly 250,000 distinct CDR3 sequences, 14% to 15% of them detected once, and 10% to 15% sits in the top ten. Sequenced material: blood. The source of these receptors is a woman in her forties with Graves' hyperthyroidism that later progressed to Graves' ophthalmopathy.

This clonotype appeared many times. The V gene is TRBV28, the J gene TRBJ1-5; TRBD1 aligns across 9 bases. The V gene's germline CDR1 is MDHEN and CDR2 SYDVKM. The CDR3 consists of 16 residues. The J segment lost 2 bases and the V segment lost 3 bases, leaving 5 bases of the junction unmatched. The CDR3 sequence: CASSLGDREGNQPQHF. The CDR3 bases are TGTGCCAGCAGTTTGGGGGACAGGGAAGGCAATCAGCCCCAGCATTTT.

This clonotype was observed a handful of times. This sequence may be a read error, since a much larger clone differs from it by one base. The rearrangement joins TRBV27 to TRBJ1-1; D unclear. Trimming pared 5 bases from V and 1 base from J, leaving 14 bases between. Germline V gives CDR1 MNHEY, CDR2 SMNVEV (reference sequence). CDR3 size: 15 residues. As DNA, the CDR3 is TGTGCCAGCAGTATTCAAGCTATCAGGAACACTGAAGCTTTCTTT. Residues: CASSIQAIRNTEAFF.

The J gene is TRBJ1-2, the V gene TRBV4-1; D possibly corresponds to TRBD1 (6 bases). The length of the CDR3 is 14 residues. CDR1 is MGHRA and CDR2 is YSYEKL in the germline V gene. V lost 4 bases, J lost 3 bases, and 12 bases lay in between. For the CDR3, the DNA is TGCGCCAGCAGCCTGCGGGGGCCAGACTATGGCTACACCTTC. Translated, it gives CASSLRGPDYGYTF.

A word on this clonotype: This could be a read error, since a much larger clone is one nucleotide away. The chain recombines TRBV5-1 with TRBJ2-3; D gene unclear. Gene TRBJ1-5 matches the end of the DNA better, so the J call may be wrong. Germline CDR1 reads SGHRS; CDR2 reads YFSETQ. The CDR3 contains 13 residues. The CDR3 coding sequence is TGCGCCAGCAACTTCGGACCAGGAGATACGCAGCATTTT. It translates to CASNFGPGDTQHF.

This clonotype appeared many times. This chain connects TRBV15 to TRBJ2-7, with TRBD1 matching over 11 bases. This CDR3 spans 15 amino acids. Losses at the gene ends were 3 bases for V and 2 bases for J; bases not matched to a gene: 3. Germline CDR1 LNHNV, CDR2 YYDKDF (reference sequence). This chain's CDR3 is CATSSGQGAPYEQYF. In DNA, the CDR3 is TGTGCCACCAGCAGCGGACAGGGGGCACCCTACGAGCAGTACTTC.

The chain carries TRBV12-3 or TRBV12-4 and TRBJ2-5; 12 bases agree with TRBD2. The CDR3 loop spans 15 amino acids. The trim removed 4 bases at V and 5 bases at J, leaving 5 bases unmatched. The DNA for the CDR3 is TGTGCCAGCAGTTCCGGACTAGCGGGATGGGAGACCCAGTACTTC. Amino acids: CASSSGLAGWETQYF.

This clonotype was counted a single time. V is TRBV3-1 and J is TRBJ2-7, with a tentative D call TRBD1 (6 bases). The germline V gene encodes CDR1 LGHDT and CDR2 YNNKEL (reference sequence). The CDR3 is 15 amino acids. Trimming shortened V by 4 bases and J by 4 bases, and 17 bases separated the two germline ends. CDR3 sequence (DNA): TGTGCCAGCAGCCCTAGTACAGGGCTGGGGTACGAGCAGTACTTC. Protein sequence: CASSPSTGLGYEQYF.

This clonotype has at least ten counts. This rearrangement joins TRBV12-3 or TRBV12-4 to TRBJ2-5, with D possibly matching TRBD2 (6 bases). The CDR3 is made up of 13 amino acids. V lost 3 bases to trimming and J lost 2 bases, with 7 bases between them. The CDR3 protein is CASSFGGQETQYF. The DNA for the CDR3 is TGTGCCAGCAGTTTCGGAGGGCAAGAGACCCAGTACTTC.

This clonotype was recorded many times. The chain carries TRBV5-1 and TRBJ1-5, with TRBD1 as a possible D gene (5 bases). Trimming took off 0 bases at V and 4 bases at J, with 11 bases between the two ends. This CDR3 contains 15 residues. The V gene's germline CDR1 is SGHRS and CDR2 YFSETQ. The CDR3 is CASSLAGTTNQPQHF. The CDR3 coding sequence is TGCGCCAGCAGCTTGGCAGGGACCACAAATCAGCCCCAGCATTTT.

As regards this clonotype: A clone one base away is much larger, so this may be a read error. The J gene is TRBJ1-3, the V gene TRBV12-3 or TRBV12-4; TRBD1 matches at 9 bases. The CDR3 has 15 amino acids. The CDR3 DNA follows: TGTGCCAGCAGCCGAGGGACAGGGTCTGGAAACACCACATATTTT. Its translation: CASSRGTGSGNTTYF.

This clonotype showed up just a few times. The genes are TRBV13 and TRBJ2-3; no reliable D call. The V gene lost 4 bases and the J gene lost 4 bases, with 15 bases spanning the gap. The CDR3 loop spans 15 amino acids. Germline V gene sequence: CDR1 PRHDT, CDR2 FYEKMQ (reference sequence). CDR3 region: CASSSAGDNADTQYF. The CDR3 DNA is TGTGCCAGCAGCTCAGCAGGAGATAACGCAGATACGCAGTATTTT.

This clonotype came up many times. The gene calls are TRBV29-1 and TRBJ2-6; D is undetermined. Germline values: CDR1 SQVTM, CDR2 ANQGSEA. The CDR3 runs 12 residues. V lost 8 bases and J lost 2, with 7 bases in between. In DNA, the CDR3 is TGCAGCATTGTGGCTGGGGCCAACGTCCTGACTTTC. It yields the protein CSIVAGANVLTF.

A few counts support this clonotype. The chain recombines TRBV7-9 with TRBJ2-5; D ambiguous. Germline loops: CDR1 SEHNR, CDR2 FQNEAQ (reference sequence). Trimming removed 5 bases at V and 10 bases at J, with 20 bases between. This CDR3 region has 14 residues. The CDR3 spells CASSRDRTVNDQYF. The CDR3 DNA sequence: TGTGCCAGCAGCCGTGACCGTACGGTGAACGACCAGTACTTC.

This clonotype was seen repeatedly, ten times or more. The chain has TRBV24-1 and TRBJ2-3; no firm D call. The V end lost 4 bases, the J end lost 8 bases, and 18 bases lay between the germline ends. CDR1 and CDR2 (germline): KGHDR, SFDVKD. This CDR3 region has 15 residues. The CDR3 is CATSDPRAPSGTQYF. CDR3 in DNA: TGTGCCACCAGTGACCCCCGGGCCCCCTCGGGTACGCAGTATTTT.

The gene calls are TRBV4-1 and TRBJ2-7; unclear D gene. The CDR3 covers 14 residues. The germline V gene encodes CDR1 MGHRA and CDR2 YSYEKL. The ends were cut back, 4 bases at V and 2 bases at J, with 12 bases in the middle. This CDR3 reads CASSPEASTYEQYF. The CDR3 DNA reads as TGCGCCAGCAGCCCAGAAGCTAGTACCTACGAGCAGTACTTC.

Worth noting for this clonotype: This may be a read error: a much more frequent sequence differs by one nucleotide. This chain links TRBV7-2 with TRBJ2-5, with 10 bases aligning to TRBD2. In germline, CDR1 is SGHTA, CDR2 FQGNSA. This CDR3 has 16 amino acids. The CDR3 region is CASGLGAGGTGETQYF. For the CDR3, the DNA is TGTGCCAGCGGCTTGGGAGCGGGAGGGACTGGAGAGACCCAGTACTTC.

This clonotype has only a few counts. One base away lies a much larger clone, so this may be a sequencing read error. The CDR3 does not end in the conserved phenylalanine or tryptophan, so this is likely a read error. This sequence joins TRBV2 and TRBJ2-4; D gene ambiguous. The CDR3 has 14 residues. CDR1 SNHLY and CDR2 FYNNEI come from the germline V gene. Trimming took off 8 bases at V and 1 base at J, with 12 bases between the two ends. The CDR3 region has the DNA TGTGCCAGCCTAGATCCTCTGGCCAAAAACATTCAGTACCTC. This codes for CASLDPLAKNIQYL.

This clonotype was observed many times. V gene TRBV10-1 combines with J gene TRBJ1-1, with D perhaps matching TRBD1 (5 bases). V was shortened by 4 bases and J by 5 bases, with 11 bases between the two germline ends. The germline gives CDR1 WNHNN, CDR2 SYGVQD (reference sequence). The CDR3 has 13 amino acids. CDR3 sequence reads: CASSAVRDTEAFF. CDR3 coding DNA: TGCGCCAGCAGTGCCGTCAGGGATACTGAAGCTTTCTTT.